In its sample, the clone carrying this T cell receptor (beta chain) was seen once. Trimming at V came to 3 bases and at J to 4 bases, leaving 3 bases not matched to a gene. The germline gives CDR1 SGHNT, CDR2 YENEEA. The CDR3 runs 16 residues. These data are taken from a study of blood T cell repertoires in COVID-19. Study overall: The cDNA or gDNA used as material had been derived from T cells, B-cell-depleted T cells, or PBMCs.

Sequencing used immunoSEQ multiplex PCR; TCRdb keeps in-frame clones, though not all of them. The data show a few hundred thousand clones, roughly 85% seen once. The origin of this receptor is a man aged 40-49 years who had recovered from COVID-19. The rearrangement links TRBV11-3 to TRBJ2-3, with TRBD2 identical over 14 bases. Sequenced material: PBMCs or T cells enriched from blood (not recorded which). In nucleotides, the CDR3 is TGTGCCAGCAGCTTTGGGACTAGCGGGAGTGCAGATACGCAGTATTTT. It translates to CASSFGTSGSADTQYF.